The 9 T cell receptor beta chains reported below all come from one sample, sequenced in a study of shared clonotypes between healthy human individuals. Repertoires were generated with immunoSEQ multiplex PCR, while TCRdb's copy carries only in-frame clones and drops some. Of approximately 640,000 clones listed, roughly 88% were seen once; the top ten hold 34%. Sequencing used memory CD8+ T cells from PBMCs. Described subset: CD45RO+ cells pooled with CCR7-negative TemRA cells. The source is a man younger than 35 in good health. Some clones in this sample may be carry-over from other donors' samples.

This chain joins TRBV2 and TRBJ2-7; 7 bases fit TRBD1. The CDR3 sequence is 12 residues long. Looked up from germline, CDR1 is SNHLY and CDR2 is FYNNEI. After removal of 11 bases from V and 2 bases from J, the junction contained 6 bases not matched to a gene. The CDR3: CASQGDTYEQYF. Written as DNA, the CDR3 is TGTGCCTCGCAGGGGGATACCTACGAGCAGTACTTC. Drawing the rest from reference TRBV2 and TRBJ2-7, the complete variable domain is EPEVTQTPSHQVTQMGQEVILRCVPISNHLYFYWYRQILGQKVEFLVSFYNNEISEKSEIFDDQFSVERPDGSNFTLKIRSTKLEDSAMYFCASQGDTYEQYFGPGTRLTVT.

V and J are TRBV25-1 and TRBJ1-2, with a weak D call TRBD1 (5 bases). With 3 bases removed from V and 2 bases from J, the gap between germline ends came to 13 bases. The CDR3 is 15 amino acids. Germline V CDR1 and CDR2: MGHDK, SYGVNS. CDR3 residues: CASSDAFQGNYGYTF. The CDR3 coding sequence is TGTGCCAGCAGTGACGCGTTCCAGGGCAACTATGGCTACACCTTC.

For the CDR3, the DNA is TGTGCCAGCAGTTTGCTAGCGGGAGGCCATGAGCAGTTCTTC. As protein: CASSLLAGGHEQFF. The chain is built from TRBV27 and TRBJ2-1, with 11 bases fitting TRBD2. The CDR3 length is 14 residues. CDR1 and CDR2 (germline): MNHEY, SMNVEV (reference sequence). Trimming cost V 3 bases and J 8 bases; bases outside gene matches: 3.

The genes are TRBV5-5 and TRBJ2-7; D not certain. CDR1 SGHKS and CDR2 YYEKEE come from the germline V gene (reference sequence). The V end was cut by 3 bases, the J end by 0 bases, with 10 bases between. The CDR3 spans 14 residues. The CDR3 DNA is TGTGCCAGCAGCTCCACCCCTGACTCCTACGAGCAGTACTTC. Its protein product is CASSSTPDSYEQYF. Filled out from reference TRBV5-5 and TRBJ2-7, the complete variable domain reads DAGVTQSPTHLIKTRGQQVTLRCSPISGHKSVSWYQQVLGQGPQFIFQYYEKEERGRGNFPDRFSARQFPNYSSELNVNALLLGDSALYLCASSSTPDSYEQYFGPGTRLTVT.

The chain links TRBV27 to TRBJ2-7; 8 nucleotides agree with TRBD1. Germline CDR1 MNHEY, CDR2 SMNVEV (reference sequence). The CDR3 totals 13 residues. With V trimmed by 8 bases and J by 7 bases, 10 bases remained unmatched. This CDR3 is CASAPWTGKEQYF. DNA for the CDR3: TGTGCCAGCGCACCCTGGACAGGGAAAGAGCAGTACTTC.

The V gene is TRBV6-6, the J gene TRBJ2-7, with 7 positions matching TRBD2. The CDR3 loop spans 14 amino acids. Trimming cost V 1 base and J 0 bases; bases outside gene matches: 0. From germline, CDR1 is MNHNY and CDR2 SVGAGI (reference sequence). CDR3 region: CASSYWEGSYEQYF. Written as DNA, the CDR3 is TGTGCCAGCAGTTACTGGGAGGGCTCCTACGAGCAGTACTTC.

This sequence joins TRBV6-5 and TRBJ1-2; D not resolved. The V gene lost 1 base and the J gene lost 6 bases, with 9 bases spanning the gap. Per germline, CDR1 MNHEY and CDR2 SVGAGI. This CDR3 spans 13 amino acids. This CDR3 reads CASSYFLGDGYTF. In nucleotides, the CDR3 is TGTGCCAGCAGTTACTTCTTGGGAGATGGCTACACCTTC.

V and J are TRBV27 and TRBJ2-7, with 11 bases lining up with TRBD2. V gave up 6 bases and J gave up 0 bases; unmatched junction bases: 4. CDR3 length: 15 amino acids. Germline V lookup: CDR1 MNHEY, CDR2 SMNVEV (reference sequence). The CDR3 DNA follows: TGTGCCAGCAGAATGGGGACTAGCGGCTCCTACGAGCAGTACTTC. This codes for CASRMGTSGSYEQYF.

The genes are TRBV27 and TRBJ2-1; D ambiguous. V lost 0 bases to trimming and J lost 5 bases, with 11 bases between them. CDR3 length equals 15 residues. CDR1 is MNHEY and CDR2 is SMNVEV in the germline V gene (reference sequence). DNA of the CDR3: TGTGCCAGCAGTTTATCTCCACTCCGACACAATGAGCAGTTCTTC. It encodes CASSLSPLRHNEQFF.